A single T cell receptor (beta chain) is shown here with its context. Its matching antigen is unknown. Sequencing was performed with immunoSEQ multiplex PCR; in TCRdb, only in-frame clones are kept and a portion is missing. The table lists 70,000 or so clones, around 79% of them singletons, with roughly 25% in the top ten. The germline gives CDR1 SNHLY, CDR2 FYNNEI. V was trimmed by 3 bases and J by 5 bases, leaving 19 bases between them. The CDR3 is 17 residues long. This record belongs to a study of T cell responses to AZD1222 COVID-19 vaccine. Study results and caveats: The donors showed a predominance of white British ancestry and of females, with possible underestimation of clonal diversity.

The receptor's source is an adult in good health. The rearrangement uses TRBV2 and TRBJ2-2; no clear D. The input for sequencing was peripheral blood, taken on day 0 of MenACWY control vaccination. The CDR3 sequence is CASSDIVGLVGTGELFF. For the CDR3, the DNA is TGTGCCAGCAGTGACATTGTAGGGCTAGTAGGTACCGGGGAGCTGTTTTTT.